The entry below gives a single T cell receptor (beta chain) sequence along with its context. Its cognate antigen is unknown. Other DNA sequences within the sample encode an identical CDR3. The ends lost 2 bases at V and 2 bases at J; junction bases unmatched: 2. The germline V gene encodes CDR1 KGHSH and CDR2 LQKENI. This CDR3 spans 14 amino acids. This sample was included in a study of Ad26.COV2.S vaccination and SARS-CoV-2 variants. Across the study: Sample donor was a member of the COV1001 Ad26.COV2.S trial arm.

Study-wide results and limits: Vaccine recipients posted higher spike-specific TCR breadth than their placebo counterparts.

Treatment reported: approximately 18 received Ad26.COV2.S at low or high dose, single or two shots; about five received placebo; per-sample allocation not given. At day 63 after the first vaccine or placebo injection, samples were drawn. Whoever gave the sample was an adult aged 18-55 years in Boston. Sequencing used immunoSEQ multiplex PCR; TCRdb keeps in-frame clones, though not all of them. The data contain a few hundred thousand clones, about 90% of them singletons. This clonotype was obtained from a person aged 18-65 years who received the Ad26.COV2.S COVID-19 vaccine or a placebo. This chain joins TRBV18 and TRBJ2-7; TRBD1 matches at 8 bases. The material was peripheral blood, obtained in a trial of Ad26.COV2.S vaccine versus placebo. CDR3 region: CASSPGTGPYEQYF. In nucleotides, the CDR3 is TGTGCCAGCTCACCAGGGACAGGACCCTACGAGCAGTACTTC.